Listed here is a single T cell receptor beta chain. Its target is not known. Sequenced by immunoSEQ multiplex PCR; TCRdb stores in-frame clones only, minus some. The table has 55,000 to 80,000 clones, roughly four fifths seen once. Losses at the gene ends were 1 base for V and 3 bases for J; bases not matched to a gene: 3. CDR1 and CDR2 (germline): SGHVS, FQNEAQ. This CDR3 region has 15 residues. The sample comes from a study of OX40 agonist ivuxolimab in advanced cancers. Study-level information: Past anti-PD-1, anti-PD-L1 or anti-CTLA-4 therapy was accepted, and 40% had received some.

General observations from the study: Low normalized clonal expansion also occurred in some nonresponding patients.

The TCR originated in an adult with an advanced solid tumor such as melanoma, head and neck, liver or kidney cancer. J is TRBJ1-1 and V is TRBV7-8, with 9 bases identical to TRBD1. The sequencing used CD4+ or CD8+ T cells sorted from blood, collected in a trial of the OX40 agonist ivuxolimab. CDR3 DNA sequence: TGTGCCAGCAGCTTAGACAGGGGGCTATACACTGAAGCTTTCTTT. Amino acids: CASSLDRGLYTEAFF.